The entry below describes one TCR beta chain. CDR3 length: 13 residues. Unmatched junction bases numbered 8, after V lost 5 bases and J lost 8 bases. CDR1 is SEHNR and CDR2 is FQNEAQ in the germline V gene (reference sequence). Assay used: immunoSEQ multiplex PCR; TCRdb lists only in-frame clones, some missing. Here the sample spans about 38,000 clones, over 80% being singletons. The data derive from a study of OX40 agonist ivuxolimab in advanced cancers. Samples of blood were obtained at baseline, on cycle 4 day 1, and on cycle 7 day 1. This receptor was identified in an adult with an advanced solid tumor such as melanoma, head and neck, liver or kidney cancer. This chain links TRBV7-9 with TRBJ1-2, with 7 bases matching TRBD1. The sequencing used CD4+ or CD8+ T cells sorted from blood, collected in a trial of the OX40 agonist ivuxolimab. In DNA form, the CDR3 reads TGTGCCAGCAGCCCAGGCAGGGGACAGGGCTACACCTTC. It yields the protein CASSPGRGQGYTF.